A selection of T cell receptor beta chains follows, all from one sample in a study of T cell responses to AZD1222 COVID-19 vaccine. Clones were sequenced by immunoSEQ multiplex PCR, and TCRdb holds only the in-frame ones, with some missing. This sample has approximately 150,000 clones, with over 80% found just once. This specimen was peripheral blood, taken on day 0 of AZD1222 vaccination. The receptors here all came from an adult in good health. Both conserved end residues are part of each CDR3. D genes are given only for firm matches. Size is stated for part of the rows, as once, few or many counts, or as a class when the clone is expanded.

.,12,TRBV12-3/TRBV12-4,.,TRBJ2-7,TGTGCCAGCAGTTTAACCCCGGACGCGCAGTACTTC,CASSLTPDAQYF
.,12,TRBV29-1,TRBD2,TRBJ2-7,TGCAGCGTTGAAAAGCTAGCGGGGGAGCAGTACTTC,CSVEKLAGEQYF
.,16,TRBV3-1/TRBV3-2,TRBD2,TRBJ2-1,TGTGCCAGCAGCCAAGATACTAGCGGGGGCTACAATGAGCAGTTCTTC,CASSQDTSGGYNEQFF
.,17,TRBV28,.,TRBJ1-2,TGTGCCAGCAGTTTATCCTCCGCGACCCAAAAGACTAGTGGCTACACCTTC,CASSLSSATQKTSGYTF
.,14,TRBV2,.,TRBJ2-3,TGTGCCAGCAGGGGGTCGCAGGGCACAGATACGCAGTATTTT,CASRGSQGTDTQYF
.,13,TRBV24-1,.,TRBJ2-7,TGTGCCACCAGTGCTGGGACACCCTACGAGCAGTACTTC,CATSAGTPYEQYF
.,11,TRBV12-3/TRBV12-4,.,TRBJ1-2,TGTGCCAGCAGTTTTTTGGGGGGCTACACCTTC,CASSFLGGYTF
.,14,TRBV14,.,TRBJ1-1,TGTGCCAGCAGCCAAGTTTACGGGGCCTCTGAAGCTTTCTTT,CASSQVYGASEAFF
.,12,TRBV28,.,TRBJ1-6,TGTGCCAGCAGACGGACTTTTTCCTCCCTCCACTTT,CASRRTFSSLHF
.,16,TRBV27,TRBD1,TRBJ1-6,TGTGCCAGCAGTTTATTTCGACAGGGGCCAAATTCACCCCTCCACTTT,CASSLFRQGPNSPLHF
.,19,TRBV10-1,TRBD2,TRBJ2-2,TGCGCCAGCAGTGAGGACGGACTAGCGGGGGGCCCGAACACCGGGGAGCTGTTTTTT,CASSEDGLAGGPNTGELFF
once,16,TRBV5-1,.,TRBJ2-2,TGCGCCAGCAGCTTGGAAGGGATCCCCAGCACCGGGGAGCTGTTTTTT,CASSLEGIPSTGELFF
.,16,TRBV6-2/TRBV6-3,.,TRBJ2-3,TGTGCCAGCAGTTCCAGGAGGGGGGGAGACACAGATACGCAGTATTTT,CASSSRRGGDTDTQYF
.,14,TRBV28,.,TRBJ1-4,TGTGCCAGCAGTTTAGGAACAGAGAATGAAAAACTGTTTTTT,CASSLGTENEKLFF
.,13,TRBV4-3,.,TRBJ1-5,TGCGCCAGCAGCCAAGACCGGGAGTTGCCCCAGCATTTT,CASSQDRELPQHF
.,18,TRBV3-1/TRBV3-2,.,TRBJ1-3,TGTGCCAGCAGCCCCTTATGGGGGTTCCTTGGGACTGGAAACACCATATATTTT,CASSPLWGFLGTGNTIYF
.,15,TRBV6-7,.,TRBJ2-5,TGTGCCAGCAGTTACTACAAGCGGTATCGGCAGACCCAGTACTTC,CASSYYKRYRQTQYF
.,11,TRBV6-2/TRBV6-3,.,TRBJ2-5,TGTGCCAGCAGTCGAGCAGAGACCCAGTACTTC,CASSRAETQYF
.,15,TRBV7-3,.,TRBJ2-1,TGTGCCAGCAGCATAAGCGGAGGAGCCTACAATGAGCAGTTCTTC,CASSISGGAYNEQFF
.,14,TRBV7-8,TRBD1,TRBJ1-5,TGTGCCAGCAGCCGAAACAGGGGAAATCAGCCCCAGCATTTT,CASSRNRGNQPQHF
.,15,TRBV5-6,.,TRBJ1-1,TGTGCCAGCAGCTTGGAGGCAGTACCAAAACATGAAGCTTTCTTT,CASSLEAVPKHEAFF
.,16,TRBV11-2,.,TRBJ1-1,TGTGCCAGCAGCTTAGGTTCTTCCAGCCTGAACACTGAAGCTTTCTTT,CASSLGSSSLNTEAFF
.,15,TRBV7-2,.,TRBJ1-6,TGTGCCAGCTCCACAGGGTCTACACAAAATTCACCCCTCCACTTT,CASSTGSTQNSPLHF
.,15,TRBV30,TRBD2,TRBJ2-7,TGTGCCTGGTCCGGCACTACTAGCGGGATCTACGAGCAGTACTTC,CAWSGTTSGIYEQYF
.,12,TRBV18,.,TRBJ2-7,TGTGCCAGCTCACTCGGGACGGATGAGCAGTACTTC,CASSLGTDEQYF
.,14,TRBV29-1,.,TRBJ1-4,TGCAGCGTTGGGCCAGTCCCAACTAATGAAAAACTGTTTTTT,CSVGPVPTNEKLFF
once,15,TRBV19,TRBD2,TRBJ2-1,TGTGCCAGCACAGAGGGACTAGCGGGAGATCGGGAGCAGTTCTTC,CASTEGLAGDREQFF
.,13,TRBV4-3,.,TRBJ2-4,TGCGCCAGCAGCCAAGATCTTGGGTTCATTCAGTACTTC,CASSQDLGFIQYF
.,15,TRBV9,.,TRBJ1-1,TGTGCCAGCAGCGTAGGGGGGGCAGGAGGCACTGAAGCTTTCTTT,CASSVGGAGGTEAFF
.,15,TRBV5-6,.,TRBJ1-5,TGTGCCAGCAGCTTGGACGGATATAGCAATCAGCCCCAGCATTTT,CASSLDGYSNQPQHF
once,14,TRBV6-5,TRBD2,TRBJ2-1,TGTGCCAGCAGAGCGGGACCAAACTACAATGAGCAGTTCTTC,CASRAGPNYNEQFF
.,14,TRBV28,TRBD1,TRBJ1-5,TGTGCCAGCGAAACTACCCAGGGGGATCAGCCCCAGCATTTT,CASETTQGDQPQHF
once,13,TRBV19,.,TRBJ1-4,TGTGCCTGTAACTCCCCAACTAATGAAAAACTGTTTTTT,CACNSPTNEKLFF